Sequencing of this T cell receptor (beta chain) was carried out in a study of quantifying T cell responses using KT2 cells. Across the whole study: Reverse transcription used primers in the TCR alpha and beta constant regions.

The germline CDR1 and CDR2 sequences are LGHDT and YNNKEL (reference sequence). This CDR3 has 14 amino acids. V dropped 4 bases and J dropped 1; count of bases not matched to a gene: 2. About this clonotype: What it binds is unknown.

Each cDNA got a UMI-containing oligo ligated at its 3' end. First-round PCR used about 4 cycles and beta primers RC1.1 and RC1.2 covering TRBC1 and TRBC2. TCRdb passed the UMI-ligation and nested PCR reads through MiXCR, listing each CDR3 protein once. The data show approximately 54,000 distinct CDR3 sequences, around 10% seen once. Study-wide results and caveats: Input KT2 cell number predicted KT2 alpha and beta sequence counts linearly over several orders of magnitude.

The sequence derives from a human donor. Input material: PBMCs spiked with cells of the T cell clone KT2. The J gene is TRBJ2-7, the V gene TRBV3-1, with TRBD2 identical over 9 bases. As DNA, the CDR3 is TGTGCCAGCAGCCTAGCGGGAGTTTCCTACGAGCAGTACTTC. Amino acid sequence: CASSLAGVSYEQYF.